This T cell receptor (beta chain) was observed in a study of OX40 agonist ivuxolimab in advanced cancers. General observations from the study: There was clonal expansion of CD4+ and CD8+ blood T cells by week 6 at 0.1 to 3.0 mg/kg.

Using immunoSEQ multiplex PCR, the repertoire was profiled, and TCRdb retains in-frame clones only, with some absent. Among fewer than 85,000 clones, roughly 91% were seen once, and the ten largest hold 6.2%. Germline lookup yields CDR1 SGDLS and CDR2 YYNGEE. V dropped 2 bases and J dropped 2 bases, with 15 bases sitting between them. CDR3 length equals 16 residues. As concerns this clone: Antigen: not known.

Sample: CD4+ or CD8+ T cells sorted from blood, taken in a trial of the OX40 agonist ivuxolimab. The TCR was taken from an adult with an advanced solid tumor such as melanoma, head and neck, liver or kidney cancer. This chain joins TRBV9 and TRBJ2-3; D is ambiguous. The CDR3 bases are TGTGCCAGCAGCGTTTATAGGACCCCAAACACAGATACGCAGTATTTT. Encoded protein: CASSVYRTPNTDTQYF.